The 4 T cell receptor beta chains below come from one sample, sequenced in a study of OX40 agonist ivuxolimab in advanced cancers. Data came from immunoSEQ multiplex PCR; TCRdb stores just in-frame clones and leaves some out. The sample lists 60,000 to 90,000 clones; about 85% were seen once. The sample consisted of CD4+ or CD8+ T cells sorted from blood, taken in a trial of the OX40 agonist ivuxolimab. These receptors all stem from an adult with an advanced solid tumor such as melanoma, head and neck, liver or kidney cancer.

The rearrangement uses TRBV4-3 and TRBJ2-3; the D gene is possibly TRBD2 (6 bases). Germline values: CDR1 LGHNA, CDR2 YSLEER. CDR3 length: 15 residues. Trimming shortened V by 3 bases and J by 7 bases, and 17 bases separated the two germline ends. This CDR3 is CASSQWGDLGNTQYF. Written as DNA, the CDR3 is TGCGCCAGCAGCCAGTGGGGGGATCTAGGAAATACGCAGTATTTT.

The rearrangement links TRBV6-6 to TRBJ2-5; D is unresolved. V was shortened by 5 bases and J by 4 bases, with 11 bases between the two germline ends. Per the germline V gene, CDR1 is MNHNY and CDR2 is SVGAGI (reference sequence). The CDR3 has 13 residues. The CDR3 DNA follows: TGTGCCAGCAGTGTTAGGGTTGGAGAGACCCAGTACTTC. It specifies CASSVRVGETQYF.

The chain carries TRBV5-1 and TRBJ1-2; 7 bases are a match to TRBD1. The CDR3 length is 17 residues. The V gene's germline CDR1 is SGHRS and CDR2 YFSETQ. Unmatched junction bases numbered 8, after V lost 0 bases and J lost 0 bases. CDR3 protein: CASSLGPTGAPNYGYTF. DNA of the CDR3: TGCGCCAGCAGCTTGGGTCCAACAGGGGCACCTAACTATGGCTACACCTTC.

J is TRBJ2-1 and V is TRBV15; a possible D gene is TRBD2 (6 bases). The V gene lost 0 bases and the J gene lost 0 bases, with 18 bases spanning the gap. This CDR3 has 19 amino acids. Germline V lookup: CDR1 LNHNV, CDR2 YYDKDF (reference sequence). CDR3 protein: CATSRDHSVSGSSYNEQFF. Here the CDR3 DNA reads TGTGCCACCAGCAGAGATCACTCCGTGTCCGGGAGCTCCTACAATGAGCAGTTCTTC.